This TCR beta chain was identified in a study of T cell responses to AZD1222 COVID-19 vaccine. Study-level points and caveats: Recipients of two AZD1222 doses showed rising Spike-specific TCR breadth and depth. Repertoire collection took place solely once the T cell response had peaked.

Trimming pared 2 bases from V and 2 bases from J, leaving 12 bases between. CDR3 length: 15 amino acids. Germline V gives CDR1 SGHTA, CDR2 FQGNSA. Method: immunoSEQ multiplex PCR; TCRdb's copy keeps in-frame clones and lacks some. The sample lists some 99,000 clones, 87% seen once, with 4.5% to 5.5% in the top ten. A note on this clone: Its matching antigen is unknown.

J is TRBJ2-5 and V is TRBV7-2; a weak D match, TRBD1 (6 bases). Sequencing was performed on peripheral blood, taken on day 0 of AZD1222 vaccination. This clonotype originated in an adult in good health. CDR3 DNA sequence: TGTGCCAGCAGCTTACTGGGGGCCGGGCAAGAGACCCAGTACTTC. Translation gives CASSLLGAGQETQYF.